Sequencing of this T cell receptor beta chain was carried out in a study of cytomegalovirus exposure and HLA in healthy donors. Findings and limits, study-wide: V segments that were indistinguishable, TRBV6-2 and TRBV6-3 among them, were omitted from analysis. 164 TCR beta chains were listed as cytomegalovirus-associated.

For this clone: Its antigen remains unknown.

The CDR3 length is 15 residues. Per germline, CDR1 MNHEY and CDR2 SVGAGI. V gave up 6 bases and J gave up 4 bases, with 16 bases separating them. It was with 60 Vbeta and 13 Jbeta primers that the PCR ran. Here immunoSEQ multiplex PCR was the method, and the copy in TCRdb shows in-frame clones only, minus some. The sample records 200,000 or so clones, 87% being singletons. The receptor comes from a young man in good health and CMV-seronegative. The chain has TRBV6-5 and TRBJ2-1; no clear D. Sequenced input: PBMCs. CDR3 nucleotide sequence: TGTGCCAGCAGCCCTGAGGTAGTACAATACAATGAGCAGTTCTTC. It yields the protein CASSPEVVQYNEQFF.